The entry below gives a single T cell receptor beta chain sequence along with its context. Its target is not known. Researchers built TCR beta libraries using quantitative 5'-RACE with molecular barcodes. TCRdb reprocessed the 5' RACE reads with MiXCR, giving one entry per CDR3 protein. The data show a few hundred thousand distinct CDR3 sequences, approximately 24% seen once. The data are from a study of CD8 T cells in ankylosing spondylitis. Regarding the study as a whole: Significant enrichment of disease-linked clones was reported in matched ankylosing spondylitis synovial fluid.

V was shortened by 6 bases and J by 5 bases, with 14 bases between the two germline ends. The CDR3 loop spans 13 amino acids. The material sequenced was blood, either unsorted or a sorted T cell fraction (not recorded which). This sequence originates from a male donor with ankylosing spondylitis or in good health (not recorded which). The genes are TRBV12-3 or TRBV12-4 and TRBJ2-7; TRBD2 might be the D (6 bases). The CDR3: CASSPSGGNEQYF. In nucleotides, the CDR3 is TGTGCCAGCAGCCCTTCTGGGGGGAACGAGCAGTACTTC.